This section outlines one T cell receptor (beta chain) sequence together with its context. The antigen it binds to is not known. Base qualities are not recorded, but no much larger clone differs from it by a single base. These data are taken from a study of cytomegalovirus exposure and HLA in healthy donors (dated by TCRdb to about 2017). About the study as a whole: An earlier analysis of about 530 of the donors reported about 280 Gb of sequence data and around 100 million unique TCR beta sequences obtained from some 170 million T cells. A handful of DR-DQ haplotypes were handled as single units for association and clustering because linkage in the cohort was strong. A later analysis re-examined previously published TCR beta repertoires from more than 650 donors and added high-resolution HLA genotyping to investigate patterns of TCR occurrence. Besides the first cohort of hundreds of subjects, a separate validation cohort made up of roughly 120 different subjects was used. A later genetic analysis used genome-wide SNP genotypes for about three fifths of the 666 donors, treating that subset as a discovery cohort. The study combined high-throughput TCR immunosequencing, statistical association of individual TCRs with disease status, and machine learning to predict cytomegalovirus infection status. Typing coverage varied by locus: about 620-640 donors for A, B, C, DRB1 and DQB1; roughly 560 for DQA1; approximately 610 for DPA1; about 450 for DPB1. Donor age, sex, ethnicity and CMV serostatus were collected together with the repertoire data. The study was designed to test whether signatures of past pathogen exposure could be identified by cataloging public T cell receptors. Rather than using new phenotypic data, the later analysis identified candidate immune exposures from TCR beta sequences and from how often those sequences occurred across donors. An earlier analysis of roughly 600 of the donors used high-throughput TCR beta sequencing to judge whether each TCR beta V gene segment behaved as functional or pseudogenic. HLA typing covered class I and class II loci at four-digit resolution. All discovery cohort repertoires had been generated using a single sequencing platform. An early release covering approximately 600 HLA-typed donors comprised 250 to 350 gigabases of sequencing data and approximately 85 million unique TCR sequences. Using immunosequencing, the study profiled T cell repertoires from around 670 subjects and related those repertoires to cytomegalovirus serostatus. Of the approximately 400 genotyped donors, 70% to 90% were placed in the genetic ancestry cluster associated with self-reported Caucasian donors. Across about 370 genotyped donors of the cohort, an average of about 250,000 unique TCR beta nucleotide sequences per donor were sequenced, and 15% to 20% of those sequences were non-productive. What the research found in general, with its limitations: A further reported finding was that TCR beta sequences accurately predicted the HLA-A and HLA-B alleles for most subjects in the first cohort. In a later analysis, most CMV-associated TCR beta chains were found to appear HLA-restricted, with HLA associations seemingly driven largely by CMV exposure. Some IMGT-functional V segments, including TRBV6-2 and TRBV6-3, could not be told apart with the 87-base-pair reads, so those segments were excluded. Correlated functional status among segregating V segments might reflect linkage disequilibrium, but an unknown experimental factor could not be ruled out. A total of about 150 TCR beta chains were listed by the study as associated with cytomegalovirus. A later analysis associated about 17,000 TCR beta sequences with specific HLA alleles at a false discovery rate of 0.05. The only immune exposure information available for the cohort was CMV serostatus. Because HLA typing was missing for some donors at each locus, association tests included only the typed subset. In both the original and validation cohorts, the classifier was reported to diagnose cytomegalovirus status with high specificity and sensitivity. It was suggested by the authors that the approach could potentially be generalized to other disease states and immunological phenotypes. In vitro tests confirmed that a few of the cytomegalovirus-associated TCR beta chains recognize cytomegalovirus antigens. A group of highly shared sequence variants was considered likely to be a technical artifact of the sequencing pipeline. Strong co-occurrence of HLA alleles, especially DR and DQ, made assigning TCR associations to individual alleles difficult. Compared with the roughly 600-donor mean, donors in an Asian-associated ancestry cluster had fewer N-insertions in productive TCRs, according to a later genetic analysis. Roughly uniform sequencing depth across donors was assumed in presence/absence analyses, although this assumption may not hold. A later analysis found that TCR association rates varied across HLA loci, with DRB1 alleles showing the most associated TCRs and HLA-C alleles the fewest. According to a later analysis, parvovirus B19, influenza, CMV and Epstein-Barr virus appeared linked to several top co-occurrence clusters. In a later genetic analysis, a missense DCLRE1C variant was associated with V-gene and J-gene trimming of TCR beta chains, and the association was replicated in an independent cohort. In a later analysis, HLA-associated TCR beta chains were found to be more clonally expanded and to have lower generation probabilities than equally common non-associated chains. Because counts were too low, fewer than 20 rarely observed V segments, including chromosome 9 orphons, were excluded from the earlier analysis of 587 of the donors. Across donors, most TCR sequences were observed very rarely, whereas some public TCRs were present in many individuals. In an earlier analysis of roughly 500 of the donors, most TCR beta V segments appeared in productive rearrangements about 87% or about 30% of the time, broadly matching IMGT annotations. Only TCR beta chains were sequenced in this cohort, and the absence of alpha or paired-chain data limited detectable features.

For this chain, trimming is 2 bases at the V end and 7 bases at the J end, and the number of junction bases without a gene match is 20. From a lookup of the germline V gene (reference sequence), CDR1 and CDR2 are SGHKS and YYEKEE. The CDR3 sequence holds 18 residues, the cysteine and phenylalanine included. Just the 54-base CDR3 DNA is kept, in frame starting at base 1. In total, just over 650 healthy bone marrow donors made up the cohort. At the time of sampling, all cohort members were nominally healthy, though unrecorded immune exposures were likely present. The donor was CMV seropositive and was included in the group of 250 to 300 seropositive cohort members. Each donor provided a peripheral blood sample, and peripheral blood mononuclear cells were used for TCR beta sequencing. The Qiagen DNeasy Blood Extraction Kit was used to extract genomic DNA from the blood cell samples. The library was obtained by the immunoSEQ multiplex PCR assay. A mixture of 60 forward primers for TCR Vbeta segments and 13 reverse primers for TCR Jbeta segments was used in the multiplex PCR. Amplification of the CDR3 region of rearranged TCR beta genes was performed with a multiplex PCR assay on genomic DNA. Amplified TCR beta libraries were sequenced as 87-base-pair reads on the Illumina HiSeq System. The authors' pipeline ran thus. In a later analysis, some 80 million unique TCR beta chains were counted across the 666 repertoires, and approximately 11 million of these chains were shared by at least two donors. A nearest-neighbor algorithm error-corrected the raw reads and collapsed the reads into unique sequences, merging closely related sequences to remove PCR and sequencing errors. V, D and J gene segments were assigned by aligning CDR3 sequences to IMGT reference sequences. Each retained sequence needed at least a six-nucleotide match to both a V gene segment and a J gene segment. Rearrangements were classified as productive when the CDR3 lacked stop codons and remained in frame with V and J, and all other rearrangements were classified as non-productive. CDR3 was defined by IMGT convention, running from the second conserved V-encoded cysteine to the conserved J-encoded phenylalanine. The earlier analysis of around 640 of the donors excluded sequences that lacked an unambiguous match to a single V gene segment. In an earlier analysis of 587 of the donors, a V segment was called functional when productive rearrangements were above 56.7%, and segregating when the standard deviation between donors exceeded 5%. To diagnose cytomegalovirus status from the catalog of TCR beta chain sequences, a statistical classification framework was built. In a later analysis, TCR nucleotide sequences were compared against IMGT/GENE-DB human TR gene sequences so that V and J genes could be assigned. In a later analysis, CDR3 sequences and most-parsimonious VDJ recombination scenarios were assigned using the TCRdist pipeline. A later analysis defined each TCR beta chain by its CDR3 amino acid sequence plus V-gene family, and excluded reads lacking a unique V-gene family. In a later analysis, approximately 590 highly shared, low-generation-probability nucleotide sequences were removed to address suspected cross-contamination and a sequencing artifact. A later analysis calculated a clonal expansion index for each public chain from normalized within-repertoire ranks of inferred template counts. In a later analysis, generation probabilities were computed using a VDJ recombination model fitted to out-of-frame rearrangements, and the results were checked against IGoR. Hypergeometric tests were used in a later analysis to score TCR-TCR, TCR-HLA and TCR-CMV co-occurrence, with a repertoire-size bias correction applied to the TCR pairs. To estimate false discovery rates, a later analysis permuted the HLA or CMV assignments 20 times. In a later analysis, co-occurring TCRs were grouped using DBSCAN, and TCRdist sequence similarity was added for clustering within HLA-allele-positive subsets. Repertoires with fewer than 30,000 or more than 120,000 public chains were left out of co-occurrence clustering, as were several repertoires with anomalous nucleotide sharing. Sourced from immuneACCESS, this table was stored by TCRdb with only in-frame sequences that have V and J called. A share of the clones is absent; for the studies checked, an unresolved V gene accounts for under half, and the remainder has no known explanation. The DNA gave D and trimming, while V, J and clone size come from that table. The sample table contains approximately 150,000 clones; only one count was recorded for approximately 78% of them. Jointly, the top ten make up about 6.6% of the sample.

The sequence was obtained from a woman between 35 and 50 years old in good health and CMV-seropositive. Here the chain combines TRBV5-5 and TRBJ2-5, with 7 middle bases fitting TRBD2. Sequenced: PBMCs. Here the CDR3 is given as CASSLARTGAGLWGTQYF. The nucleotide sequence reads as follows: TGTGCCAGCAGCTTAGCCCGGACTGGAGCGGGACTTTGGGGGACCCAGTACTTC.